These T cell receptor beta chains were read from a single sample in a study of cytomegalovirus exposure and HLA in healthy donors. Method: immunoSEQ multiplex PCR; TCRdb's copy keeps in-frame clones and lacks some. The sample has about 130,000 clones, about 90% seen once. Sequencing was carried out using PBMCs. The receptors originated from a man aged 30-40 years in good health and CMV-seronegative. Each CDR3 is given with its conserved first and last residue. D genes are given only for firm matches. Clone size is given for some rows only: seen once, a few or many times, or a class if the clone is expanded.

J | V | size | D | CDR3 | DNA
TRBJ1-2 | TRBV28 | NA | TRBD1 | CASSDGQGAPLGYGYTF | TGTGCCAGCAGCGACGGACAGGGGGCCCCACTTGGCTATGGCTACACCTTC
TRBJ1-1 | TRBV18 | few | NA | CASSYGGTEAFF | TGTGCCAGCTCATACGGGGGCACTGAAGCTTTCTTT
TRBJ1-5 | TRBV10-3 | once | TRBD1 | CAISPQGPSNQPQHF | TGTGCCATCAGCCCACAGGGGCCTAGCAATCAGCCCCAGCATTTT
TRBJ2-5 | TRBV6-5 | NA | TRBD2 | CASSYISSGGYETQYF | TGTGCCAGCAGTTATATCTCTAGCGGGGGATACGAGACCCAGTACTTC
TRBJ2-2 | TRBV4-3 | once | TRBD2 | CASSQAAGGPGELFF | TGCGCCAGCAGCCAAGCAGCGGGGGGGCCCGGGGAGCTGTTTTTT
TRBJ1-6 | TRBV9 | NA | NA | CASSARPGTISPLHF | TGTGCCAGCAGCGCTAGGCCGGGTACGATCTCACCCCTCCACTTT
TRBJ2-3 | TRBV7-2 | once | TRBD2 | CASSLGLAGTGRITDTQYF | TGTGCCAGCAGCTTGGGACTAGCGGGGACTGGGCGAATCACAGATACGCAGTATTTT
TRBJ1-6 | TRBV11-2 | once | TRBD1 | CASSPGQGFKSPLHF | TGTGCCAGCAGCCCAGGACAGGGATTTAAATCACCCCTCCACTTT
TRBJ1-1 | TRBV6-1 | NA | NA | CASSEYLGGEAFF | TGTGCCAGCAGTGAATATCTTGGGGGGGAAGCTTTCTTT
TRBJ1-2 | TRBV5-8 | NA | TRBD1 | CASSPDRDYGYTF | TGTGCCAGCAGCCCCGACAGGGACTATGGCTACACCTTC
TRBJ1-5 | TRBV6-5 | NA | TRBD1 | CASRNRGRSQPQHF | TGTGCCAGCAGAAACAGGGGGCGCAGCCAGCCCCAGCATTTT
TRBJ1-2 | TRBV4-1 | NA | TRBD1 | CASSDQLQGQNYGYTF | TGCGCCAGCAGCGATCAATTACAGGGACAGAACTATGGCTACACCTTC
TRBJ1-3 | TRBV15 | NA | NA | CATSRDRGRDSGNTIYF | TGTGCCACCAGCAGAGACCGAGGACGGGACTCTGGAAACACCATATATTTT
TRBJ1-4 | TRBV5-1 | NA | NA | CASSFTGTEKLFF | TGCGCCAGCAGCTTCACAGGGACAGAAAAACTGTTTTTT
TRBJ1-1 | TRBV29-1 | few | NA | CSVEDSGAGNTEAFF | TGCAGCGTTGAAGATTCTGGGGCAGGGAACACTGAAGCTTTCTTT
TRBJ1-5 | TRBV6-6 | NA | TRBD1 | CASSLDRASNQPQHF | TGTGCCAGCAGTTTAGACAGGGCCTCCAATCAGCCCCAGCATTTT
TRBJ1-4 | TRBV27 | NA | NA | CATKSGEEVEKLFF | TGTGCCACTAAATCAGGGGAAGAGGTTGAAAAACTGTTTTTT
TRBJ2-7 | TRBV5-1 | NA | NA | CASSPTGSYEQYF | TGCGCCAGCAGCCCGACAGGTTCCTACGAGCAGTACTTC
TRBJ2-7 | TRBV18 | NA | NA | CASSPLDSSYEQYF | TGTGCCAGCTCACCGCTAGACAGCTCCTACGAGCAGTACTTC
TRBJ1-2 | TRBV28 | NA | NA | CASSLSEANYGYTF | TGTGCCAGCAGTTTGTCCGAGGCTAACTATGGCTACACCTTC
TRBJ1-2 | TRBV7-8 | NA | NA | CASSLGQQGIGTF | TGTGCCAGCAGCTTAGGCCAGCAGGGGATCGGCACCTTC
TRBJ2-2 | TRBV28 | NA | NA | CASSLNRGYTGELFF | TGTGCCAGCAGTCTCAACCGAGGCTACACCGGGGAGCTGTTTTTT
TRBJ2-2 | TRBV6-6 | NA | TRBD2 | CASSPRRGDNGELFF | TGTGCCAGCTCCCCAAGGCGGGGGGACAACGGGGAGCTGTTTTTT
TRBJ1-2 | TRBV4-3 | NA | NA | CASSQGPGWDGYTF | TGCGCCAGCAGCCAAGGGCCAGGGTGGGATGGCTACACCTTC
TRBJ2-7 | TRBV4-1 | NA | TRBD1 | CASSQEENGQGLYEQYF | TGCGCCAGCAGCCAAGAAGAAAATGGACAGGGACTTTACGAGCAGTACTTC
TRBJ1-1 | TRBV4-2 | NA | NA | CASSQGGVSGAEAFF | TGTGCCAGCAGCCAAGGGGGGGTCAGTGGCGCTGAAGCTTTCTTT
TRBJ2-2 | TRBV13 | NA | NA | CASSVGETGELFF | TGTGCCAGCAGCGTAGGGGAGACCGGGGAGCTGTTTTTT
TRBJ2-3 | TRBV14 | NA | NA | CASSRPGTDTQYF | TGTGCCAGCAGCCGACCAGGGACAGATACGCAGTATTTT
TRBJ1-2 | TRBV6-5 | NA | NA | CASSYSTGPYGYTF | TGTGCCAGCAGTTACTCGACAGGCCCCTATGGCTACACCTTC
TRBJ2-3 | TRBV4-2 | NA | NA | CASSQTTSRGTDTQYF | TGTGCCAGCAGCCAAACGACATCAAGGGGGACAGATACGCAGTATTTT
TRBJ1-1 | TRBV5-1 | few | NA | CASSPRQEVTEAFF | TGCGCCAGCAGCCCCCGACAGGAGGTGACTGAAGCTTTCTTT
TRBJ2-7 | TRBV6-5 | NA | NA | CASIRLEPSYEQYF | TGTGCCAGCATACGACTAGAACCATCCTACGAGCAGTACTTC
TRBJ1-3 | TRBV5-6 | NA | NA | CASSSRNTIYF | TGTGCCAGCAGCTCTAGGAACACCATATATTTT
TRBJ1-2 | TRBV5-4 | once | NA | CASSSRASNYGYTF | TGTGCCAGCAGCTCGCGGGCCTCTAACTATGGCTACACCTTC
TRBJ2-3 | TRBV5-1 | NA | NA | CASSPSIFSDTQYF | TGCGCCAGCAGCCCATCTATTTTCTCGGATACGCAGTATTTT
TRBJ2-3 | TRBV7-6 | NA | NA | CASSRMALGTDTQYF | TGTGCCAGCAGCCGCATGGCATTGGGCACAGATACGCAGTATTTT
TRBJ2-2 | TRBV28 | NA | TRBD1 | CASRTGTGGYTGELFF | TGTGCCAGCAGAACCGGGACAGGGGGCTACACCGGGGAGCTGTTTTTT
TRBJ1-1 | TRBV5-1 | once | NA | CASSLAGLYDTEAFF | TGCGCCAGCAGCTTGGCCGGTCTCTATGATACTGAAGCTTTCTTT